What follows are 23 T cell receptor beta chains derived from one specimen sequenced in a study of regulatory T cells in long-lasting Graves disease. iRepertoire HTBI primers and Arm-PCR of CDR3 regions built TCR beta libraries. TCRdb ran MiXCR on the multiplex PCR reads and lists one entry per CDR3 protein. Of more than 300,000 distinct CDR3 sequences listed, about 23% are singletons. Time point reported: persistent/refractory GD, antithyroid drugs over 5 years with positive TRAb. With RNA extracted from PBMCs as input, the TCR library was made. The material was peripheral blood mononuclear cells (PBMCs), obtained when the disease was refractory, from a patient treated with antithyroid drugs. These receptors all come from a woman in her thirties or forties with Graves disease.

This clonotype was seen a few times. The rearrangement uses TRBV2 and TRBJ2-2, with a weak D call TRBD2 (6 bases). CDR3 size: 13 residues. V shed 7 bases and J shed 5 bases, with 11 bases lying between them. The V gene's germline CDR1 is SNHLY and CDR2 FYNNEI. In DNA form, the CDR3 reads TGTGCCAGCACCGGGGGTGAGACCGGGGAGCTGTTTTTT. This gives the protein CASTGGETGELFF.

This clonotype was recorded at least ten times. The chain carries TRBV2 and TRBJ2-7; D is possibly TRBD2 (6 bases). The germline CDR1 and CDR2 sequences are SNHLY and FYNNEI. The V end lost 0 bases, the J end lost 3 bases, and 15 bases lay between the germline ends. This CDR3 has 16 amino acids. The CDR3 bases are TGTGCCAGCAGTGAAGCGAGGGACTCCCTGTACTACGAGCAGTACTTC. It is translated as CASSEARDSLYYEQYF. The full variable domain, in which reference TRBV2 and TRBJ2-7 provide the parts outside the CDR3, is EPEVTQTPSHQVTQMGQEVILRCVPISNHLYFYWYRQILGQKVEFLVSFYNNEISEKSEIFDDQFSVERPDGSNFTLKIRSTKLEDSAMYFCASSEARDSLYYEQYFGPGTRLTVT.

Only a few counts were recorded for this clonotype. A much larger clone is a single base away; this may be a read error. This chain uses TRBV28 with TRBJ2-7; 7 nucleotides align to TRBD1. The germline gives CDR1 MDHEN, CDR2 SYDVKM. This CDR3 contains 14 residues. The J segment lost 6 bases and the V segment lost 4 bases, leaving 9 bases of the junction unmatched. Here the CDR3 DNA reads TGTGCCAGCAGTTCATCGACAGGGTTGTGCGAGCAGTACTTC. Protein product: CASSSSTGLCEQYF.

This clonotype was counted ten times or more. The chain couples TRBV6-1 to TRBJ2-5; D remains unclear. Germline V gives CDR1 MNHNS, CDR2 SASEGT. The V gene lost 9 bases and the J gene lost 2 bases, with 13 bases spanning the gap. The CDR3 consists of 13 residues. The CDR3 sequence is CASGSYSQETQYF. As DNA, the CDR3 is TGTGCCAGTGGGTCCTATTCTCAAGAGACCCAGTACTTC.

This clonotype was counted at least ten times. CDR3 nucleotide sequence: TGTGCCAGCACCCGCGACAGGGGGCTTAGTCAGCCCCAGCATTTT. This gives the protein CASTRDRGLSQPQHF. J is TRBJ1-5 and V is TRBV28, with TRBD1 identical over 10 bases. The CDR3 length is 15 residues. Unmatched junction bases numbered 9, after V lost 7 bases and J lost 6 bases. The V gene's germline CDR1 is MDHEN and CDR2 SYDVKM.

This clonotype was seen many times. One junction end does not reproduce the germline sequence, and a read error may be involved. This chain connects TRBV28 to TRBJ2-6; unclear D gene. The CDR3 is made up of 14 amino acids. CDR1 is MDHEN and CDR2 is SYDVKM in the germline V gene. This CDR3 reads CASSFGSEANVLTF. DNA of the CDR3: TGTGCCAGCAGTTTCGGGTCTGAGGCCAACGTCCTGACTTTC.

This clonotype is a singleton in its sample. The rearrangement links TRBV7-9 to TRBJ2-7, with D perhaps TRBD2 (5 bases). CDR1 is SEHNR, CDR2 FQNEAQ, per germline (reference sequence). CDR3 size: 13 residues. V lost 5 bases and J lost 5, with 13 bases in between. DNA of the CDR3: TGTGCCAGCAGCCCTGAGGGCCCCCACGAGCAGTACTTC. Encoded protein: CASSPEGPHEQYF.

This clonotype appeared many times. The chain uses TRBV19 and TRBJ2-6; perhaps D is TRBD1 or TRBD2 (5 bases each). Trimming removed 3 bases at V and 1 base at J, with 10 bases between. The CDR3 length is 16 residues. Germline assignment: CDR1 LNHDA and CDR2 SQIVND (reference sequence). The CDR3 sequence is CASSIQGGSGANVLTF. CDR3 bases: TGTGCCAGTAGTATCCAGGGCGGGTCTGGGGCCAACGTCCTGACTTTC.

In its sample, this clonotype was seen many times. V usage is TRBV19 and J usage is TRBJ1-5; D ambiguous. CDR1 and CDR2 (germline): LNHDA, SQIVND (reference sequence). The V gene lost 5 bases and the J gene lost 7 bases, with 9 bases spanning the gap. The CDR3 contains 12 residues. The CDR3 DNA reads TGTGCCAGTAGTGTCTTACTCCAGCCCCAGCATTTT. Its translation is CASSVLLQPQHF.

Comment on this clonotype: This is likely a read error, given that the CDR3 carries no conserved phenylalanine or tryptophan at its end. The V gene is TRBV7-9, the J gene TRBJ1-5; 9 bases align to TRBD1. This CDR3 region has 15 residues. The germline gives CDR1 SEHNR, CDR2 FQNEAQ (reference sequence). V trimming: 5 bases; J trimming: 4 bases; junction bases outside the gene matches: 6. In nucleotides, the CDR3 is TGTGCCAGCAGCAGCACAGGGGGCGGTAATCAGCCCCAGCATCTT. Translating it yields CASSSTGGGNQPQHL.

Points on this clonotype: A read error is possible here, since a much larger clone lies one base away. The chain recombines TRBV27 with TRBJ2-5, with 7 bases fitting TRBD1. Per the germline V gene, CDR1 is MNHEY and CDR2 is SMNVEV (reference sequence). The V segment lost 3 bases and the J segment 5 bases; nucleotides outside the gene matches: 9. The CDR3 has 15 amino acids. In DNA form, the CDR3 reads TGTGCCAGCAGTTTTCCGACAGGGCTAGGGGAGACCCAGTACTTC. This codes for CASSFPTGLGETQYF.

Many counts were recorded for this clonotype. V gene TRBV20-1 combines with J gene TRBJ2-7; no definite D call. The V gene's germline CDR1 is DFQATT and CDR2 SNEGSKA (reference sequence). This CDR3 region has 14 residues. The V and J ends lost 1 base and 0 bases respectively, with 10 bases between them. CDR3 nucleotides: TGCAGTGCTAGAGGATGCTGGGACTCCTACGAGCAGTACTTC. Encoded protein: CSARGCWDSYEQYF.

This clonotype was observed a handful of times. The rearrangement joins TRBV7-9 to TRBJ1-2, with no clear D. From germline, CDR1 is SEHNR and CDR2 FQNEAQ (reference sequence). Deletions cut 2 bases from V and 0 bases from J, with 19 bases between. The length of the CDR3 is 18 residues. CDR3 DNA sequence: TGTGCCAGCAGCTTACGTCCCCAAACCGGGAATGCTAACTATGGCTACACCTTC. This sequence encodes CASSLRPQTGNANYGYTF.

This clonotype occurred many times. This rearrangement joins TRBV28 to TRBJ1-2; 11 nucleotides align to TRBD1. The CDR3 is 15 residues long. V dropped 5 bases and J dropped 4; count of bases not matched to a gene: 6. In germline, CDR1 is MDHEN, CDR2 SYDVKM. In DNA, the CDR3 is TGTGCCAGCAGTACAAGGACAGGGGGCGTCTATGGCTACACCTTC. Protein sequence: CASSTRTGGVYGYTF.

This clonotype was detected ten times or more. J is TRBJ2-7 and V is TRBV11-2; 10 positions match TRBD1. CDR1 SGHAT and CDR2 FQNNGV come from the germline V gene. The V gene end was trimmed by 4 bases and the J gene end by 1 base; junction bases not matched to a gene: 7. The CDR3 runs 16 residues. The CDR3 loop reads CASSWAGTGVSYEQYF. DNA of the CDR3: TGTGCCAGCAGCTGGGCCGGGACAGGGGTATCCTACGAGCAGTACTTC.

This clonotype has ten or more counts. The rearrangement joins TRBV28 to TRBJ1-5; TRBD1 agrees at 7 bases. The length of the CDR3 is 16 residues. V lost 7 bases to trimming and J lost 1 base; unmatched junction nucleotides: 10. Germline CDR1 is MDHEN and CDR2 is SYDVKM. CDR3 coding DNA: TGTGCCAGCATTTTTCACCGGGACAGCAGCAATCAGCCCCAGCATTTT. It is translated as CASIFHRDSSNQPQHF.

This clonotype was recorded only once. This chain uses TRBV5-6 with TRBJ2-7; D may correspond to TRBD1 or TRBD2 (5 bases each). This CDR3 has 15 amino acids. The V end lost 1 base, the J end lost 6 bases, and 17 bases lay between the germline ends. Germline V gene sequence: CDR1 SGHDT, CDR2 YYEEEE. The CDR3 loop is CASSLYRTPPGEQYF. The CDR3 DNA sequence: TGTGCCAGCAGCTTGTACAGGACTCCCCCGGGCGAGCAGTACTTC. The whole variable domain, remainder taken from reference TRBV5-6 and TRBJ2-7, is DAGVTQSPTHLIKTRGQQVTLRCSPKSGHDTVSWYQQALGQGPQFIFQYYEEEERQRGNFPDRFSGHQFPNYSSELNVNALLLGDSALYLCASSLYRTPPGEQYFGPGTRLTVT.

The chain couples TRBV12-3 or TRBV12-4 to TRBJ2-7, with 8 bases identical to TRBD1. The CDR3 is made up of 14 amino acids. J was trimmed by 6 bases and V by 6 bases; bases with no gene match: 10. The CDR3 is CASSPGTGYGEQYF. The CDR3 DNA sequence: TGTGCCAGCAGCCCCGGGACAGGTTATGGCGAGCAGTACTTC.

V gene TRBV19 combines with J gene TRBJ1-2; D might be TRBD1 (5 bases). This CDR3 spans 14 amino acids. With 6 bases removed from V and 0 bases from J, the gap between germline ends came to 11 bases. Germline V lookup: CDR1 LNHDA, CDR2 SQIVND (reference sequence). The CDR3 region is CASRRQPTNYGYTF. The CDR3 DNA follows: TGTGCCAGTAGGCGACAGCCGACTAACTATGGCTACACCTTC.

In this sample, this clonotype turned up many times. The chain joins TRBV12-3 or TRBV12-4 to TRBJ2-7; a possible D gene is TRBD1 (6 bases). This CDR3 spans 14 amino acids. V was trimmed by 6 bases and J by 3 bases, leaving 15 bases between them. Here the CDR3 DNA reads TGTGCCAGCAGCCAAGTCCAGGGGATCTACGAGCAGTACTTC. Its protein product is CASSQVQGIYEQYF.

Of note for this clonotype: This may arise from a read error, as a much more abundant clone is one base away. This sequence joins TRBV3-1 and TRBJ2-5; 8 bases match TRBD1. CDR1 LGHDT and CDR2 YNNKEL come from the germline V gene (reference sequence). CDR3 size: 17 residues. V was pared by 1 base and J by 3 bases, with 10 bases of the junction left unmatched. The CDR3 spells CASSQVLSPTGEETQYF. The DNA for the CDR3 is TGTGCCAGCAGCCAAGTCCTTTCGCCGACAGGGGAAGAGACCCAGTACTTC.

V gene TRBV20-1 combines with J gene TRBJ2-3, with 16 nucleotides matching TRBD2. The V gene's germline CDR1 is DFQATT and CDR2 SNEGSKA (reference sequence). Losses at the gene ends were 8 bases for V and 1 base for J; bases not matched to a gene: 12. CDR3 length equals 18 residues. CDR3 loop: CSLRGTSGRAGGTDTQYF. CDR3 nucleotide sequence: TGCAGTTTGAGGGGGACTAGCGGGAGGGCCGGGGGCACAGATACGCAGTATTTT.

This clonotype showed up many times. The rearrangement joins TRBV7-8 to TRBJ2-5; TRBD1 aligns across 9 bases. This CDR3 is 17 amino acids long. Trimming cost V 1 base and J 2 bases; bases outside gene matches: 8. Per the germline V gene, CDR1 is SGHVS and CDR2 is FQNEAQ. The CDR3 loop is CASSLVRGTGTQETQYF. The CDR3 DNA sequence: TGTGCCAGCAGCTTAGTTCGCGGGACAGGGACACAAGAGACCCAGTACTTC.